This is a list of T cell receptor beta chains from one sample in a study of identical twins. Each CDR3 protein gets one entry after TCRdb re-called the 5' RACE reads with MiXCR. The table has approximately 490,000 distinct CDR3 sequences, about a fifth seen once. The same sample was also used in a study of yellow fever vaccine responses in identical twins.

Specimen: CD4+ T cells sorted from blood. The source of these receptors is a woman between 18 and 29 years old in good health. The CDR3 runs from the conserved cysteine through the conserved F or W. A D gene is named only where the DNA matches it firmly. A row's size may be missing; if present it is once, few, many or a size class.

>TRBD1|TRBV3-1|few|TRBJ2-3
TGTGCCAGCAGACCCGACAGGGCTCCCACAGATACGCAGTATTTT
CASRPDRAPTDTQYF
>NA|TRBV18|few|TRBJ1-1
TGTGCCAGCTCACCTACAGCGCAGGCTGAAGCTTTCTTT
CASSPTAQAEAFF
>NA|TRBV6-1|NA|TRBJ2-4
TGTGCCAGCAGTGAAGTTAGACCAGGAGACATTCAGTACTTC
CASSEVRPGDIQYF
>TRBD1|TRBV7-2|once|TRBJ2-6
TGTGCCAGCAGCTTAGCGCCGGGACAGGGGGCGTCTGGGGCCAACGTCCTGACTTTC
CASSLAPGQGASGANVLTF
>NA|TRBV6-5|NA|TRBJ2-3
TGTGCCAGCAGTTACAGTAACCCTAGCACAGATACGCAGTATTTT
CASSYSNPSTDTQYF
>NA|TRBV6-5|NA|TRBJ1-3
TGTGCCAGCAGTAACGGAGGTCTGAACACCATATATTTT
CASSNGGLNTIYF
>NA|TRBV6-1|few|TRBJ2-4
TGTGCCAGCAGTGACGGAGCCAGAGCCAAAAACATTCAGTACTTC
CASSDGARAKNIQYF
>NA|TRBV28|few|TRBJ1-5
TGTGCCAGCAGTTTTATTGGTCAGCCCCAGCATTTT
CASSFIGQPQHF
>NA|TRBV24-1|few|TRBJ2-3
TGTGCCACCAGTGGGGGAGATACGCAGTATTTT
CATSGGDTQYF
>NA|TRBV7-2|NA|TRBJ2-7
TGTGCCAGCAGCATCGACCACTACGAGCAGTACTTC
CASSIDHYEQYF
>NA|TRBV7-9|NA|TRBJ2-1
TGTGCCAGCAGCCAGGACTATCGAACGTACAATGAGCAGTTCTTC
CASSQDYRTYNEQFF
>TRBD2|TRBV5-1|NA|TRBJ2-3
TGCGCCAGCAGCCCCCTCTTCCTGGGGGGGGACACAGATACGCAGTATTTT
CASSPLFLGGDTDTQYF
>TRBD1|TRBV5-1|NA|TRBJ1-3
TGCGCCAGCAGTCAGGACAGGGTCTCTGGAAACACCATATATTTT
CASSQDRVSGNTIYF
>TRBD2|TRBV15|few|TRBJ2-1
TGTGCCACCACCTACCGATCCCACGGGGGGAACGTGCTAGTGGAGCAGTTCTTC
CATTYRSHGGNVLVEQFF
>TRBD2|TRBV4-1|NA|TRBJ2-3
TGCGCCAGCAGCCAAGTCCGGGACAGGGCTGGGTGGACTAGCGGGAGAGTAGATACGCAGTATTTT
CASSQVRDRAGWTSGRVDTQYF
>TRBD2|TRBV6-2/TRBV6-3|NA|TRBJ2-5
TGTGCCAGCAGTTCGAAGGGGACTACCGAAGAGACCCAGTACTTC
CASSSKGTTEETQYF
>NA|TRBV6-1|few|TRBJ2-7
TGTGCCAGCAGAGACAGGTATCTCACCTACGAGCAGTACTTC
CASRDRYLTYEQYF
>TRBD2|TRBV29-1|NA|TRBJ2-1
TGCAGCGGCCGGACTAGCGGGAGAGATGAGCAGTTCTTC
CSGRTSGRDEQFF
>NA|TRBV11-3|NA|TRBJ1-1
TGTGCCAGCAGCTCCCGCGTTGGCGAGACTGAAGCTTTCTTT
CASSSRVGETEAFF
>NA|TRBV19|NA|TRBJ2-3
TGTGCCAGTAGGCAATTTGATACGCAGTATTTT
CASRQFDTQYF
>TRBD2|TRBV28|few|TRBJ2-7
TGTGCCAGCAGCCAAGCCCGGACTAGCAAAGGCTACGAGCAGTACTTC
CASSQARTSKGYEQYF
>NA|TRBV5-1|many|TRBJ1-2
TGCGCCGTGCCGGACCGTTATTATGGCTACACCTTC
CAVPDRYYGYTF